The next 25 T cell receptor beta chains were all read from a single sample in a study of cytomegalovirus exposure and HLA in healthy donors. Assay: immunoSEQ multiplex PCR; the TCRdb copy retains only in-frame clones and omits some. The table records about 160,000 clones, more than 70% of them present only once. The sample taken for sequencing was PBMCs. The receptor source for this set is a man aged 25-45 years in good health and CMV-seropositive.

The V call is TRBV29-1, the J call TRBJ1-2, with 8 bases lining up with TRBD1. Germline CDR1 is SQVTM and CDR2 is ANQGSEA. This CDR3 has 14 residues. J lost 8 bases, V lost 6 bases, and 14 bases had no gene match. CDR3 loop: CSVAVGQGLTGYTF. CDR3 DNA: TGCAGCGTGGCCGTTGGACAGGGACTAACAGGCTACACCTTC.

This clone has ten or more counts. This chain links TRBV2 with TRBJ1-1, with D uncertain. V lost 6 bases, J lost 10 bases, and 12 bases lay in between. Germline CDR1 reads SNHLY; CDR2 reads FYNNEI. The CDR3 totals 11 residues. The CDR3 loop reads CASSPSSRAFF. The CDR3 nucleotides are TGTGCCAGCAGCCCCTCCTCTAGAGCTTTCTTT.

V usage is TRBV27 and J usage is TRBJ2-2, with D unclear. Germline V gene lookup returns CDR1 MNHEY and CDR2 SMNVEV (reference sequence). Trimming took off 2 bases at V and 6 bases at J, with 7 bases between the two ends. The CDR3 sequence is 13 residues long. The CDR3 coding sequence is TGTGCCAGCAGTTTAAAACCAGCCGGGGAGCTGTTTTTT. Amino acid sequence: CASSLKPAGELFF.

This chain links TRBV7-8 with TRBJ2-7; D uncertain. The CDR3 is made up of 13 amino acids. Germline lookup yields CDR1 SGHVS and CDR2 FQNEAQ. V gave up 7 bases and J gave up 2 bases, with 12 bases separating them. The CDR3 loop reads CASTLGPTYEQYF. The CDR3 DNA is TGTGCCAGCACCCTAGGCCCAACCTACGAGCAGTACTTC.

This clone has only a few counts. The rearrangement links TRBV4-3 to TRBJ2-7; D may be TRBD2 (5 bases). CDR1 and CDR2 from the germline V gene are LGHNA and YSLEER. V dropped 0 bases and J dropped 7 bases, with 10 bases sitting between them. The CDR3 length is 13 residues. The CDR3, as DNA: TGCGCCAGCAGCCAAGAAACCAGAGGGGAGCAGTACTTC. Its translation: CASSQETRGEQYF.

CDR3 nucleotide sequence: TGTGCCAGCAGCTTGGGGACTAGCTACCGAGAGACCCAGTACTTC. This codes for CASSLGTSYRETQYF. The rearrangement links TRBV5-6 to TRBJ2-5; 8 bases map to TRBD2. This CDR3 has 15 residues. Trimming cost V 0 bases and J 4 bases; bases outside gene matches: 5. Germline V lookup: CDR1 SGHDT, CDR2 YYEEEE.

CDR3 in amino acids: CASSQDSGSNTGELFF. CDR3 nucleotides: TGTGCCAGCAGCCAAGATTCAGGGTCGAACACCGGGGAGCTGTTTTTT. The chain carries TRBV4-2 and TRBJ2-2; D is possibly TRBD1 (5 bases). The CDR3 length is 16 residues. Trimming stripped 0 bases from V and 0 bases from J, with 8 bases between. Germline V gene lookup returns CDR1 LGHNA and CDR2 YNFKEQ.

The gene calls are TRBV4-1 and TRBJ2-1; 7 bases map to TRBD2. This CDR3 comprises 18 residues. From germline, CDR1 is MGHRA and CDR2 YSYEKL. With V trimmed by 0 bases and J by 7 bases, 15 bases remained unmatched. The CDR3 here is CASSQDPGLAELWNEQFF. The DNA of the CDR3 is TGCGCCAGCAGCCAAGATCCCGGCCTAGCGGAGCTCTGGAATGAGCAGTTCTTC.

This clone was recorded many times. J is TRBJ1-2 and V is TRBV5-6, with 8 bases identical to TRBD1. CDR1 SGHDT and CDR2 YYEEEE come from the germline V gene. The CDR3 has 15 amino acids. The V and J ends lost 1 base and 2 bases, in that order; junction bases with no gene match: 4. The CDR3 reads CASSLYGQGNYGYTF. The CDR3 DNA reads TGTGCCAGCAGCTTGTACGGACAGGGCAACTATGGCTACACCTTC.

V gene TRBV7-2 combines with J gene TRBJ2-7, with 7 nucleotides matching TRBD1. This CDR3 region has 15 residues. Germline values: CDR1 SGHTA, CDR2 FQGNSA. Trimming removed 5 bases from V and 3 bases from J; junction bases left unmatched: 10. CDR3 in amino acids: CASSPQPGGHYEQYF. CDR3 bases: TGTGCCAGCAGCCCCCAGCCAGGGGGTCACTACGAGCAGTACTTC.

V gene TRBV9 combines with J gene TRBJ2-3; the match to TRBD2 covers 8 bases. The CDR3 covers 14 residues. The germline V gene encodes CDR1 SGDLS and CDR2 YYNGEE. V lost 3 bases and J lost 10; bases outside the gene matches: 10. DNA for the CDR3: TGTGCCAGCAGCGGAGGGAGCGGGAGCCAAGCGCAGTATTTT. Translation gives CASSGGSGSQAQYF. The full variable domain, completed using reference TRBV9 and TRBJ2-3, is DSGVTQTPKHLITATGQRVTLRCSPRSGDLSVYWYQQSLDQGLQFLIQYYNGEERAKGNILERFSAQQFPDLHSELNLSSLELGDSALYFCASSGGSGSQAQYFGPGTRLTVL.

This clone was seen only a few times. The chain is built from TRBV4-1 and TRBJ1-2; 7 positions match TRBD1. Looked up from germline, CDR1 is MGHRA and CDR2 is YSYEKL. The CDR3 extends over 17 amino acids. The J segment lost 8 bases and the V segment lost 1 base, leaving 16 bases of the junction unmatched. The DNA of the CDR3 is TGCGCCAGCAGCCAAGGGCGGTGGAACAGGGGTTTTGGGGGCTACACCTTC. Encoded protein: CASSQGRWNRGFGGYTF.

CDR3 sequence (DNA): TGTGCCAGCAGTGAACTGGGGGGACTTATGAACACTGAAGCTTTCTTT. This encodes CASSELGGLMNTEAFF. The chain carries TRBV25-1 and TRBJ1-1; D is possibly TRBD1 (5 bases). Germline CDR1 MGHDK, CDR2 SYGVNS. V lost 2 bases and J 0 bases, leaving 13 bases between the germline ends. This CDR3 contains 16 residues.

This chain connects TRBV4-3 to TRBJ1-4; 8 bases are a match to TRBD1. From germline, CDR1 is LGHNA and CDR2 YSLEER. The CDR3 length is 15 residues. The junction had 4 bases not matched to a gene; V was cut back by 4 bases and J by 3 bases. The CDR3 nucleotides are TGCGCCAGCAGCCGGACAGGGTTGTCTAATGAAAAACTGTTTTTT. Amino acid sequence: CASSRTGLSNEKLFF.

The rearrangement joins TRBV18 to TRBJ1-1; D not resolved. The CDR3 loop spans 14 amino acids. Germline CDR1 is KGHSH and CDR2 is LQKENI. The ends were cut back, 4 bases at V and 1 base at J, with 10 bases in the middle. The CDR3 loop is CASSLELRNTEAFF. The CDR3, as DNA: TGTGCCAGCTCACTAGAGCTGAGGAACACTGAAGCTTTCTTT. Together with reference TRBV18 and TRBJ1-1, the CDR3 gives the full variable domain: NAGVMQNPRHLVRRRGQEARLRCSPMKGHSHVYWYRQLPEEGLKFMVYLQKENIIDESGMPKERFSAEFPKEGPSILRIQQVVRGDSAAYFCASSLELRNTEAFFGQGTRLTVV.

This chain joins TRBV12-2 and TRBJ1-5; the table's TRBD1 call for D was not verified on the DNA. TRBV12-2 is noted as a pseudogene. The length of the CDR3 is 16 residues. The CDR3 region is CASRLAAVYSNQPQHF. CDR3 sequence (DNA): TGTGCAAGTCGCTTAGCGGCCGTTTATAGCAATCAGCCCCAGCATTTT.

This clone was found many times. This sequence joins TRBV11-1 and TRBJ1-2; possible D gene TRBD1, 5 bases. This CDR3 has 14 amino acids. Between the trimmed V and J ends, which lost 5 bases and 4 bases, there was a span of 14 bases. The V gene's germline CDR1 is SGHAT and CDR2 FQDESV (reference sequence). The chain's CDR3 is CASSPQAGGYGYTF. CDR3 nucleotide sequence: TGTGCCAGCAGCCCCCAAGCGGGGGGCTATGGCTACACCTTC.

This chain connects TRBV14 to TRBJ2-4; D is perhaps TRBD1 (7 bases). The CDR3 has 15 residues. The V gene's germline CDR1 is SGHDN and CDR2 FVKESK. V lost 1 base, J lost 9 bases, and 16 bases lay in between. CDR3 amino acids: CASSQGQGGWGIQYF. CDR3 DNA: TGTGCCAGCAGCCAAGGTCAGGGGGGCTGGGGCATTCAGTACTTC.

The chain carries TRBV7-9 and TRBJ1-2; possible D gene TRBD1, 6 bases. CDR3 size: 13 residues. V dropped 5 bases and J dropped 7 bases, with 14 bases sitting between them. The germline CDR1 and CDR2 sequences are SEHNR and FQNEAQ (reference sequence). DNA for the CDR3: TGTGCCAGCAGCCTGGCAGGGGAACTTGGCTACACCTTC. This sequence encodes CASSLAGELGYTF.

The rearrangement joins TRBV9 to TRBJ2-1, with a tentative D call TRBD1 (6 bases). The V gene's germline CDR1 is SGDLS and CDR2 YYNGEE. Between the trimmed V and J ends, which lost 4 bases and 8 bases, there was a span of 19 bases. This CDR3 spans 15 amino acids. CDR3 coding DNA: TGTGCCAGCAGCCCGCAGGGGAGTAGGGGACATGAGCAGTTCTTC. It is translated as CASSPQGSRGHEQFF.

The chain links TRBV7-8 to TRBJ1-2, with 7 bases aligning to TRBD1. Germline V lookup: CDR1 SGHVS, CDR2 FQNEAQ. J gave up 8 bases and V 7 bases, and 16 bases lay outside the gene matches. This CDR3 is built from 15 residues. This CDR3 reads CASTPLTGLERGYTF. In DNA form, the CDR3 reads TGTGCCAGCACCCCCTTGACAGGGCTCGAGCGGGGCTACACCTTC.

The genes are TRBV11-2 and TRBJ2-4; D is perhaps TRBD1 (5 bases). This CDR3 has 14 residues. CDR1 is SGHAT and CDR2 is FQNNGV in the germline V gene. The V and J ends lost 8 bases and 7 bases respectively, with 18 bases between them. CDR3 sequence: CASSNLLGANIQYF. CDR3 sequence (DNA): TGTGCCAGCTCCAACCTTTTAGGGGCCAACATTCAGTACTTC. Complete variable domain (other parts from reference TRBV11-2 and TRBJ2-4): EAGVAQSPRYKIIEKRQSVAFWCNPISGHATLYWYQQILGQGPKLLIQFQNNGVVDDSQLPKDRFSAERLKGVDSTLKIQPAKLEDSAVYLCASSNLLGANIQYFGAGTRLSVL.

The chain links TRBV5-4 to TRBJ1-3; D may be TRBD1 (6 bases). The V gene lost 5 bases and the J gene lost 3 bases, with 15 bases spanning the gap. Germline-derived CDR1 and CDR2 are SGHNT and YYREEE (reference sequence). This CDR3 region has 15 residues. This chain's CDR3 is CASSSTGRGGNTIYF. CDR3 coding DNA: TGTGCCAGCAGTTCTACAGGGAGAGGTGGAAACACCATATATTTT.

Worth noting for this clone: This specimen includes other DNA sequences encoding the same CDR3. The CDR3 region is CASSLGGAGELFF. The CDR3, as DNA: TGTGCCAGCAGCCTTGGGGGCGCCGGGGAGCTGTTTTTT. V usage is TRBV28 and J usage is TRBJ2-2; TRBD1 is a possible D gene (6 bases). This CDR3 is built from 13 residues. Germline loops: CDR1 MDHEN, CDR2 SYDVKM. V was shortened by 6 bases and J by 6 bases, with 11 bases between the two germline ends.

The chain recombines TRBV7-3 with TRBJ2-7, with D unclear. CDR1 SGHTA and CDR2 FQGTGA come from the germline V gene. Trimming removed 1 base at V and 6 bases at J, with 10 bases between. The CDR3 spans 13 residues. CDR3 region: CASSLNHNGEQYF. CDR3 DNA: TGTGCCAGCAGCTTAAACCACAATGGCGAGCAGTACTTC.